This TCR beta chain was captured by sequencing in a study of T cell responses to AZD1222 COVID-19 vaccine. Notes on the study in general: The donors showed a predominance of white British ancestry and of females, with possible underestimation of clonal diversity. Reportedly, close to half of spike-specific TCRs are directed against unmutated variant regions. Vaccination with two AZD1222 doses was followed by a rise in Spike-specific TCR breadth and depth.

Both about-4-week and about-12-week second-dose recipients were combined. Germline CDR1 and CDR2: MGHRA and YSYEKL. The length of the CDR3 is 17 residues. V was clipped by 1 base and J by 3 bases; unmatched bases: 11. TCRdb's table, derived via immunoSEQ multiplex PCR, lists solely in-frame clones and lacks some. There are around 190,000 clones in the sample; 91% occur only once, and under 2% lies in the top ten. A remark on this clone: The antigen remains undetermined.

This sequence joins TRBV4-1 and TRBJ1-2, with 7 bases aligning to TRBD1. The receptor was isolated from an adult who received the AZD1222 COVID-19 vaccine. The sample was peripheral blood, taken 28 days after the second AZD1222 dose. CDR3 nucleotides: TGCGCCAGCAGCCAAGCCCGACAGGGTAGGGGGTACTATGGCTACACCTTC. It yields the protein CASSQARQGRGYYGYTF.